This TCR beta chain is from a study of control samples from healthy donors and cancer patients. This CDR3 region has 16 residues. Germline V gene lookup returns CDR1 ENHRY and CDR2 SYGVKD. Trimming took off 4 bases at V and 7 bases at J, with 20 bases between the two ends. Libraries were prepared by immunoSEQ multiplex PCR; TCRdb keeps only in-frame clonotypes and omits some of them. The table lists under 65,000 clones, around 87% of them singletons, with about 13% in the top ten. The TCR was taken from a woman aged 60-70 years with lung cancer. The rearrangement joins TRBV10-3 to TRBJ2-1; no clear D gene. The sequencing input was PBMCs. The CDR3 nucleotides read TGTGCCATCAGTGCGGGTCGGTCATCGGAAGGAAATGAGCAGTTCTTC. Protein: CAISAGRSSEGNEQFF.